These 28 T cell receptor beta chains were sequenced from one sample in a study of T cells in tuberculosis. Profiling relied on immunoSEQ multiplex PCR, and the TCRdb table lists in-frame clones only, not all of them. Of around 30,000 clones listed, around 90% are singletons. Noted time point: new active TB diagnosis, blood taken before or within 7 days of starting treatment. The source was PBMCs, collected at tuberculosis diagnosis. These receptors were collected from an adult with tuberculosis.

V usage is TRBV4-1 and J usage is TRBJ2-7; the D gene is possibly TRBD2 (6 bases). V was pared by 4 bases and J by 6 bases, with 19 bases between. This CDR3 region has 15 residues. Germline V gene data show CDR1 as MGHRA and CDR2 as YSYEKL. The DNA of the CDR3 is TGCGCCAGCAGCCCTAGGAACCGGGAGACGGGCGAGCAGTACTTC. Protein product: CASSPRNRETGEQYF.

The CDR3 sequence: CASSLSFQGTEAFF. The CDR3 bases are TGTGCCAGCAGTTTAAGTTTCCAGGGGACTGAAGCTTTCTTT. This rearrangement joins TRBV28 to TRBJ1-1, with D maybe TRBD1 (6 bases). V lost 2 bases and J 5 bases, leaving 12 bases between the germline ends. The CDR3 runs to 14 residues. Germline CDR1 is MDHEN and CDR2 is SYDVKM. Based on the CDR3 plus reference TRBV28 and TRBJ1-1, the full variable domain is DVKVTQSSRYLVKRTGEKVFLECVQDMDHENMFWYRQDPGLGLRLIYFSYDVKMKEKGDIPEGYSVSREKKERFSLILESASTNQTSMYLCASSLSFQGTEAFFGQGTRLTVV.

The CDR3 nucleotides read TGTGCCAGCCGAACACTAAAACCGGCGGCAGGGACAGGGAGGACTGAAGCTTTCTTT. Protein: CASRTLKPAAGTGRTEAFF. This chain uses TRBV2 with TRBJ1-1; 9 nucleotides align to TRBD1. The CDR3 has 19 residues. Germline values: CDR1 SNHLY, CDR2 FYNNEI. The junction had 24 bases not matched to a gene; V was cut back by 8 bases and J by 5 bases.

The chain combines TRBV28 with TRBJ1-3; 8 nucleotides align to TRBD1. This CDR3 comprises 15 residues. The V segment lost 5 bases and the J segment 5 bases; nucleotides outside the gene matches: 8. Germline V CDR1 and CDR2: MDHEN, SYDVKM. CDR3 protein: CASSTQGAQRNTIYF. The CDR3 DNA sequence: TGTGCCAGCAGTACCCAGGGGGCGCAGAGAAACACCATATATTTT.

The gene calls are TRBV29-1 and TRBJ1-2, with 7 bases that match TRBD1. The CDR3 has 14 amino acids. The V segment lost 3 bases and the J segment 0 bases; nucleotides outside the gene matches: 4. Germline-derived CDR1 and CDR2 are SQVTM and ANQGSEA. For the CDR3, the DNA is TGCAGCGTTGACGAAGGGGGCGCTAACTATGGCTACACCTTC. Its protein product is CSVDEGGANYGYTF.

The chain joins TRBV27 to TRBJ1-2; the match to TRBD1 covers 9 bases. V trimming: 4 bases; J trimming: 9 bases; junction bases outside the gene matches: 6. CDR1 is MNHEY, CDR2 SMNVEV, per germline (reference sequence). The CDR3 totals 13 residues. As DNA, the CDR3 is TGTGCCAGCAGTTCCCCCGGACAGGGGAGCTACACCTTC. Its translation: CASSSPGQGSYTF.

The chain recombines TRBV30 with TRBJ2-1; D remains unclear. Germline lookup yields CDR1 GTSNPN and CDR2 SVGIG (reference sequence). The CDR3 has 15 amino acids. Trimming removed 5 bases from V and 0 bases from J, with 14 bases in between. The CDR3 DNA reads as TGTGCCTGGGCCTCTCTCGCGAGCTCCTACAATGAGCAGTTCTTC. Its translation: CAWASLASSYNEQFF.

This chain uses TRBV30 with TRBJ1-1; D is possibly TRBD1 (6 bases). V gave up 5 bases and J gave up 2 bases, with 12 bases separating them. The CDR3 is 13 amino acids. The germline gives CDR1 GTSNPN, CDR2 SVGIG (reference sequence). The CDR3 region has the DNA TGTGCCTGGGGTGGGGGGCTAAACACTGAAGCTTTCTTT. Translated, it gives CAWGGGLNTEAFF.

As for this clone: The same CDR3 can be traced to other DNA sequences in this sample. The chain employs TRBV18 and TRBJ2-7; 8 nucleotides align to TRBD1. CDR3 length equals 14 residues. CDR1 and CDR2 (germline): KGHSH, LQKENI. After removal of 2 bases from V and 5 bases from J, the junction contained 5 bases not matched to a gene. In DNA, the CDR3 is TGTGCCAGCTCACCAGGGACAGGAGGCGACGAGCAGTACTTC. Protein sequence: CASSPGTGGDEQYF.

This clone was seen once. The rearrangement uses TRBV27 and TRBJ1-2; the D is unclear. Trimming took off 2 bases at V and 0 bases at J, with 10 bases between the two ends. The CDR3 runs to 15 residues. Germline-derived CDR1 and CDR2 are MNHEY and SMNVEV (reference sequence). CDR3 nucleotide sequence: TGTGCCAGCAGTTTACGAGAGAGCTCTAACTATGGCTACACCTTC. It encodes CASSLRESSNYGYTF.

This sequence joins TRBV5-1 and TRBJ2-3; TRBD2 aligns across 9 bases. The junction had 6 bases not matched to a gene; V was cut back by 4 bases and J by 0 bases. This CDR3 is built from 16 residues. Germline assignment: CDR1 SGHRS and CDR2 YFSETQ. CDR3 sequence: CASSVGLAPSTDTQYF. For the CDR3, the DNA is TGCGCCAGCAGCGTGGGACTAGCCCCTAGCACAGATACGCAGTATTTT.

This chain connects TRBV7-9 to TRBJ2-7, with TRBD1 identical over 8 bases. Trimming cost V 5 bases and J 3 bases; bases outside gene matches: 3. This CDR3 spans 13 amino acids. Germline CDR1 and CDR2: SEHNR and FQNEAQ (reference sequence). In nucleotides, the CDR3 is TGTGCCAGCAGCGACAGGGGTGGCTACGAGCAGTACTTC. It yields the protein CASSDRGGYEQYF. Looking up the rest from reference TRBV7-9 and TRBJ2-7 gives the full variable domain: DTGVSQNPRHKITKRGQNVTFRCDPISEHNRLYWYRQTLGQGPEFLTYFQNEAQLEKSRLLSDRFSAERPKGSFSTLEIQRTEQGDSAMYLCASSDRGGYEQYFGPGTRLTVT.

This clone was observed once. The CDR3: CASSHPSPQTGSYEQYF. The DNA of the CDR3 is TGTGCCAGCAGTCACCCATCCCCTCAGACAGGGTCCTACGAGCAGTACTTC. V is TRBV27 and J is TRBJ2-7, with TRBD1 identical over 7 bases. The junction had 14 bases not matched to a gene; V was cut back by 5 bases and J by 1 base. In germline, CDR1 is MNHEY, CDR2 SMNVEV (reference sequence). The CDR3 has 17 residues.

J is TRBJ2-1 and V is TRBV11-1, with TRBD2 matching over 8 bases. This CDR3 is built from 16 residues. The V gene end was trimmed by 1 base and the J gene end by 3 bases; junction bases not matched to a gene: 5. Germline CDR1 and CDR2: SGHAT and FQDESV (reference sequence). In nucleotides, the CDR3 is TGTGCCAGCAGCTTAGAGGGACTAGTCCTCTACAATGAGCAGTTCTTC. Protein: CASSLEGLVLYNEQFF.

The J gene is TRBJ2-3, the V gene TRBV7-2, with D tentatively TRBD2 (6 bases). Germline loops: CDR1 SGHTA, CDR2 FQGNSA. CDR3 size: 16 residues. Trimming shortened V by 1 base and J by 5 bases, and 16 bases separated the two germline ends. The CDR3 region is CASSLVRGTLGDTQYF. The CDR3 region has the DNA TGTGCCAGCAGCTTAGTGCGGGGCACCCTGGGAGATACGCAGTATTTT.

CDR3 amino acids: CASSRAGGPYNEQFF. CDR3 nucleotide sequence: TGTGCCAGTAGTAGGGCGGGAGGGCCCTACAATGAGCAGTTCTTC. This chain joins TRBV19 and TRBJ2-1; 9 nucleotides align to TRBD2. Trimming took 4 bases from V and 2 from J; bases not matched to a gene: 3. Germline CDR1 is LNHDA and CDR2 is SQIVND (reference sequence). The CDR3 runs to 15 residues.

The chain employs TRBV5-1 and TRBJ2-7; unclear D gene. The CDR3 is 12 residues long. V gave up 1 base and J gave up 6 bases, with 8 bases separating them. Germline-derived CDR1 and CDR2 are SGHRS and YFSETQ. The CDR3, as DNA: TGCGCCAGCAGCTTGTTTCCAGGCGAGCAGTACTTC. Translated: CASSLFPGEQYF.

V is TRBV28 and J is TRBJ2-4; 10 bases align to TRBD2. Germline CDR1 reads MDHEN; CDR2 reads SYDVKM. The CDR3 covers 17 residues. With 6 bases clipped from V and 8 bases from J, the junction kept 16 bases outside the gene matches. This CDR3 is CASSPRLAGTRPYIQYF. The DNA for the CDR3 is TGTGCCAGCAGCCCTAGACTAGCGGGCACAAGGCCTTACATTCAGTACTTC.

The chain joins TRBV2 to TRBJ2-7; D is possibly TRBD2 (6 bases). Per the germline V gene, CDR1 is SNHLY and CDR2 is FYNNEI. V was cut by 1 base and J by 0 bases, with 10 bases left in between. This CDR3 region has 15 residues. CDR3 amino acids: CASSEDGGSSYEQYF. The CDR3 nucleotides read TGTGCCAGCAGTGAAGACGGGGGAAGCTCCTACGAGCAGTACTTC.

This rearrangement joins TRBV7-8 to TRBJ1-6, with D perhaps TRBD1 (6 bases). Germline values: CDR1 SGHVS, CDR2 FQNEAQ. The V gene lost 4 bases and the J gene lost 10 bases, with 14 bases spanning the gap. CDR3 size: 14 residues. DNA for the CDR3: TGTGCCAGCAGCTCCTCAAGGGGGAGCTCACCCCTCCACTTT. Protein: CASSSSRGSSPLHF.

The V call is TRBV7-9, the J call TRBJ2-1, with TRBD2 matching over 13 bases. The CDR3 consists of 18 residues. V shed 5 bases, J shed 4 bases, and the junction held 11 bases outside the gene matches. Per the germline V gene, CDR1 is SEHNR and CDR2 is FQNEAQ (reference sequence). CDR3 DNA: TGTGCCAGCAGCACCAGCAGGACTAGCGGGAGCCAGTACAATGAGCAGTTCTTC. Protein: CASSTSRTSGSQYNEQFF.

The rearrangement uses TRBV6-6 and TRBJ1-1; 8 bases are shared with TRBD1. CDR1 MNHNY and CDR2 SVGAGI come from the germline V gene (reference sequence). V lost 6 bases and J lost 4; bases outside the gene matches: 4. The CDR3 contains 13 residues. This chain's CDR3 is CASSRGRLTEAFF. The CDR3 bases are TGTGCCAGCAGCAGGGGGCGGCTCACTGAAGCTTTCTTT.

This chain joins TRBV2 and TRBJ2-7; D gene unclear. This CDR3 region has 12 residues. From germline, CDR1 is SNHLY and CDR2 FYNNEI. Between the trimmed V and J ends, which lost 3 bases and 3 bases, there was a span of 6 bases. The CDR3 sequence is CASSDSSYEQYF. Here the CDR3 DNA reads TGTGCCAGCAGTGATTCGAGCTACGAGCAGTACTTC. The full variable domain, its missing parts supplied by reference TRBV2 and TRBJ2-7, is EPEVTQTPSHQVTQMGQEVILRCVPISNHLYFYWYRQILGQKVEFLVSFYNNEISEKSEIFDDQFSVERPDGSNFTLKIRSTKLEDSAMYFCASSDSSYEQYFGPGTRLTVT.

This rearrangement joins TRBV28 to TRBJ2-1; the match to TRBD2 covers 11 bases. CDR1 is MDHEN, CDR2 SYDVKM, per germline. The CDR3 is 14 residues long. V lost 5 bases and J lost 7; bases outside the gene matches: 4. This CDR3 is CASSEGLAANEQFF. The CDR3 DNA reads as TGTGCCAGCAGTGAGGGACTAGCGGCGAATGAGCAGTTCTTC.

The gene calls are TRBV7-3 and TRBJ2-1; D is possibly TRBD1 (6 bases). Germline loops: CDR1 SGHTA, CDR2 FQGTGA. V dropped 5 bases and J dropped 3 bases, with 20 bases sitting between them. CDR3 length equals 17 residues. CDR3 in amino acids: CASSLRHGQLDYNEQFF. The CDR3 coding sequence is TGTGCCAGCAGCCTGCGCCACGGACAGTTGGACTACAATGAGCAGTTCTTC.

The rearrangement links TRBV10-3 to TRBJ1-1; TRBD1 matches at 9 bases. V lost 2 bases to trimming and J lost 5 bases; unmatched junction nucleotides: 6. CDR1 is ENHRY and CDR2 is SYGVKD in the germline V gene. This CDR3 comprises 15 residues. This CDR3 reads CAISERTGDRTEAFF. As DNA, the CDR3 is TGTGCCATCAGTGAGCGGACAGGGGATAGGACTGAAGCTTTCTTT.

This sequence joins TRBV6-5 and TRBJ1-1; weak D call: TRBD1 (5 bases). The V gene's germline CDR1 is MNHEY and CDR2 SVGAGI. The CDR3 runs to 12 residues. V lost 5 bases to trimming and J lost 1 base, with 5 bases between them. CDR3 nucleotide sequence: TGTGCCAGCAGTAGGGGGAACACTGAAGCTTTCTTT. Translation: CASSRGNTEAFF.

The chain employs TRBV5-1 and TRBJ2-7, with TRBD1 matching 7 bases. CDR1 is SGHRS, CDR2 YFSETQ, per germline. The CDR3 is 16 amino acids. V lost 1 base and J lost 1; bases outside the gene matches: 8. The CDR3 region has the DNA TGCGCCAGCAGCTTGAGACAGGGATACGAGTCCTACGAGCAGTACTTC. This codes for CASSLRQGYESYEQYF.